Below are 2 T cell receptor beta chains sequenced from a single sample in a study of T-cell memory formation after mild COVID-19. TCRdb re-called the 5' RACE reads with MiXCR, one entry per CDR3 protein. The table includes 35,000 to 50,000 distinct CDR3 sequences, less than 8% detected once. Sequenced input: PBMCs or a T cell subset sorted from them (not recorded which). The receptors derive from an adult who had mild COVID-19 (a few samples of this study predate the infection). Cell type and time point are not known.

This clonotype has ten or more counts. The V and J genes are TRBV19 and TRBJ2-5; D remains ambiguous. The CDR3 loop spans 15 amino acids. Trimming pared 1 base from V and 2 bases from J, leaving 11 bases between. Germline V CDR1 and CDR2: LNHDA, SQIVND (reference sequence). The CDR3 is CASSIAFRAQETQYF. The CDR3 DNA sequence: TGTGCCAGTAGTATAGCGTTCCGGGCACAAGAGACCCAGTACTTC.

This clonotype was observed a few times. The CDR3 spells CASSSDRGGTDTQYF. The CDR3, as DNA: TGTGCCAGCAGCTCCGACAGGGGTGGCACAGATACGCAGTATTTT. The V call is TRBV7-2, the J call TRBJ2-3; 8 bases map to TRBD1. Germline lookup yields CDR1 SGHTA and CDR2 FQGNSA. The CDR3 covers 15 residues. With 4 bases clipped from V and 1 base from J, the junction kept 4 bases outside the gene matches.